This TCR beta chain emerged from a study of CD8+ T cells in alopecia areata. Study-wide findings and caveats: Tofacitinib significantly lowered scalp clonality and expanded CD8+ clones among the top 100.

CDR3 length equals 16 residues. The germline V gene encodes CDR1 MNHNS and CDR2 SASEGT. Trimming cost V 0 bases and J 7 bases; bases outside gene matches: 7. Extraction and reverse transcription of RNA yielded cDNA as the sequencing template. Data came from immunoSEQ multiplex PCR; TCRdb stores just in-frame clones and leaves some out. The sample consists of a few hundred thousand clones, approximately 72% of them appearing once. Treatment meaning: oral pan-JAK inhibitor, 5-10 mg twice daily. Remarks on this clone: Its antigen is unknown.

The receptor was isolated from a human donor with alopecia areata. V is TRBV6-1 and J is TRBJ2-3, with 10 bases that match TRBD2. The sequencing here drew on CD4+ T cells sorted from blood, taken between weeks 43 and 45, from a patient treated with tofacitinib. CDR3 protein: CASSEAPSGGPYTQYF. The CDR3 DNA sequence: TGTGCCAGCAGTGAAGCTCCTAGCGGGGGTCCATATACGCAGTATTTT.